Given below is one T cell receptor (beta chain) in context. Its antigen is currently unknown. This record belongs to a study of cytomegalovirus exposure and HLA in healthy donors. On the study more broadly: Researchers previously reported finding roughly 120 million unique TCR beta sequences from about 200 million T cells. Study observations and caveats: The later analysis indicated that the majority of CMV-associated TCR beta chains appeared HLA-restricted.

The germline gives CDR1 MNHEY, CDR2 SVGAGI. CDR3 length: 15 residues. With V trimmed by 0 bases and J by 3 bases, 2 bases remained unmatched. PCR employed 60 Vbeta and 13 Jbeta primers. Sequenced by immunoSEQ multiplex PCR; TCRdb stores in-frame clones only, minus some. The sample has about 140,000 clones; 75% are singletons. Sequenced input: PBMCs. This chain uses TRBV6-5 with TRBJ2-5; TRBD1 aligns across 9 bases. The clonotype originates from a man between 40 and 49 years old in good health and CMV-seronegative. The CDR3 loop is CASSYSDRGEETQYF. The CDR3 DNA reads as TGTGCCAGCAGTTACTCTGACAGGGGGGAAGAGACCCAGTACTTC.